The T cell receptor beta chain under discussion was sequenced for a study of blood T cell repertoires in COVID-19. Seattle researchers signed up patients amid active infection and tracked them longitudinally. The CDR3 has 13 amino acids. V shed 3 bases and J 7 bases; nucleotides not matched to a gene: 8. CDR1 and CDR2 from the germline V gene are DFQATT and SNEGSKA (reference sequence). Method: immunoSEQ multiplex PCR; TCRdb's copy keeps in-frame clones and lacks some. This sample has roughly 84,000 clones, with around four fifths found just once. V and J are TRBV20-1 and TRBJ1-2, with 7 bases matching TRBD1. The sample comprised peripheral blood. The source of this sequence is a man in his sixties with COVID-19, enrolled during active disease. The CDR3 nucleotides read TGCAGTGCTAGTGACAGGGTCGGGGGTGGCTACACCTTC. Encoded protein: CSASDRVGGGYTF.